This T cell receptor beta chain was documented in a study of T cell repertoires in cytomegalovirus infection. Study background: Alongside well-studied HLA-B-restricted CMV epitopes, recently identified HLA-C-restricted CMV epitopes were also used. The public TCR beta signatures pointed to both CMV infection and matching HLA type.

V was trimmed by 3 bases and J by 6 bases, leaving 6 bases between them. This CDR3 is 12 amino acids long. Germline V gives CDR1 LNHDA, CDR2 SQIVND (reference sequence). TCRdb fed the reads into MiXCR, producing one record per CDR3 protein. The sample yields a few hundred thousand distinct CDR3 sequences, under 45% seen once. This clonotype has just a few counts. Antigen: not known. Points from the study as a whole: Based on cumulative public TCR beta family frequency, carriers of CMV plus the relevant HLA were identified. The ex vivo response was dominated by HLA-C-restricted CMV-specific TCR beta clonotypes.

The V gene is TRBV19, the J gene TRBJ2-4, with D unresolved. The sequence was collected from a human donor in good health (CMV status not recorded). Some clones in this sample may be carry-over from other donors' samples. The sequencing used cultured PBMCs, collected from culture after CMV antigen stimulation. For the CDR3, the DNA is TGTGCCAGTAGTATCCGAAGAAACATTCAGTACTTC. Its translation: CASSIRRNIQYF.